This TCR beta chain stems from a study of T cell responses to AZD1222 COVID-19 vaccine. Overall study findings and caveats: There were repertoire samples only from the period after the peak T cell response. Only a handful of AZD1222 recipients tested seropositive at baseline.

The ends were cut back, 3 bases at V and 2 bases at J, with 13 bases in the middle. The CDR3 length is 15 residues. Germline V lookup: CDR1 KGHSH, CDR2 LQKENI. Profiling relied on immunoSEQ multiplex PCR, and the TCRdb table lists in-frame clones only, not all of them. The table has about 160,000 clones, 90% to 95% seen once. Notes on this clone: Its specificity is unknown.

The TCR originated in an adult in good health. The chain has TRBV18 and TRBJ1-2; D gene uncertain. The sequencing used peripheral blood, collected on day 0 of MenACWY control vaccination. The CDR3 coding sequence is TGTGCCAGCTCACCCGCTCGGGCATCGAACTATGGCTACACCTTC. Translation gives CASSPARASNYGYTF.